Each of the 14 T cell receptor beta chains below was sequenced from the same sample in a study of T cell changes during pregnancy in multiple sclerosis. The repertoire was sequenced with immunoSEQ multiplex PCR; TCRdb's copy has only in-frame clones and lacks some. The sample shows just over 80,000 clones, nearly 95% of them seen only once. The input for sequencing was peripheral blood, taken in the second trimester of pregnancy. The receptors were sampled from a female donor with multiple sclerosis, enrolled in a pregnancy study.

This clone has just one count. The V and J genes are TRBV7-9 and TRBJ2-7; 11 positions match TRBD2. Germline CDR1 reads SEHNR; CDR2 reads FQNEAQ (reference sequence). The CDR3 contains 18 residues. V lost 1 base to trimming and J lost 3 bases; unmatched junction nucleotides: 11. This CDR3 is CASSLGSGRGSKGYEQYF. The CDR3 DNA reads as TGTGCCAGCAGCTTAGGTAGCGGGAGGGGTTCGAAGGGCTACGAGCAGTACTTC.

The rearrangement joins TRBV9 to TRBJ2-1, with D tentatively TRBD2 (5 bases). V was cut by 4 bases and J by 0 bases, with 11 bases left in between. The CDR3 is made up of 15 amino acids. From germline, CDR1 is SGDLS and CDR2 YYNGEE. Here the CDR3 reads CASSPDSSSYNEQFF. CDR3 in DNA: TGTGCCAGCAGCCCGGACTCCAGCTCCTACAATGAGCAGTTCTTC.

The rearrangement joins TRBV27 to TRBJ2-1; the D gene is possibly TRBD2 (5 bases). V dropped 4 bases and J dropped 7 bases, with 8 bases sitting between them. CDR1 MNHEY and CDR2 SMNVEV come from the germline V gene (reference sequence). The CDR3 runs to 12 residues. As DNA, the CDR3 is TGTGCCAGCAGTTGGACGGGGAATGAGCAGTTCTTC. It translates to CASSWTGNEQFF.

J is TRBJ1-2 and V is TRBV30, with 7 bases lining up with TRBD1. Germline V gene data show CDR1 as GTSNPN and CDR2 as SVGIG (reference sequence). V trimming: 6 bases; J trimming: 3 bases; junction bases outside the gene matches: 10. The CDR3 is 14 amino acids. The CDR3 loop is CACPSPGGHYGYTF. Written as DNA, the CDR3 is TGTGCCTGCCCATCTCCAGGGGGTCACTATGGCTACACCTTC.

The chain couples TRBV18 to TRBJ1-2; D call uncertain. The CDR3 length is 15 residues. V lost 3 bases, J lost 1 base, and 12 bases lay in between. Per germline, CDR1 KGHSH and CDR2 LQKENI. CDR3 loop: CASSPSSTFNYGYTF. CDR3 nucleotides: TGTGCCAGCTCACCTAGTTCCACTTTTAACTATGGCTACACCTTC.

To note about this clone: Other nucleotide sequences in the sample specify the same CDR3. The rearrangement uses TRBV9 and TRBJ2-7, with 11 positions matching TRBD2. The germline V gene encodes CDR1 SGDLS and CDR2 YYNGEE. V gave up 4 bases and J gave up 3 bases; unmatched junction bases: 3. The length of the CDR3 is 14 residues. The CDR3 DNA sequence: TGTGCCAGCAGCCCCGGACTAGCGGGCTACGAGCAGTACTTC. Translation: CASSPGLAGYEQYF.

The J gene is TRBJ2-2, the V gene TRBV6-6; 11 bases fit TRBD2. Losses at the gene ends were 2 bases for V and 6 bases for J; bases not matched to a gene: 5. CDR1 is MNHNY and CDR2 is SVGAGI in the germline V gene (reference sequence). The CDR3 sequence is 16 residues long. The CDR3 spells CASSYKTSGSSGELFF. CDR3 nucleotide sequence: TGTGCCAGCAGTTACAAAACTAGCGGGAGCTCCGGGGAGCTGTTTTTT.

The chain recombines TRBV19 with TRBJ2-7; 8 bases match TRBD2. Germline CDR1 and CDR2: LNHDA and SQIVND (reference sequence). V lost 5 bases to trimming and J lost 0 bases; unmatched junction nucleotides: 9. The CDR3 extends over 16 amino acids. CDR3 sequence (DNA): TGTGCCAGTAGTGTAGTAGCGGGGTCGAGCTCCTACGAGCAGTACTTC. Translating it yields CASSVVAGSSSYEQYF. The whole variable domain, remainder taken from reference TRBV19 and TRBJ2-7, is DGGITQSPKYLFRKEGQNVTLSCEQNLNHDAMYWYRQDPGQGLRLIYYSQIVNDFQKGDIAEGYSVSREKKESFPLTVTSAQKNPTAFYLCASSVVAGSSSYEQYFGPGTRLTVT.

The chain employs TRBV19 and TRBJ2-5; 7 bases line up with TRBD2. Trimming cost V 3 bases and J 1 base; bases outside gene matches: 5. Germline values: CDR1 LNHDA, CDR2 SQIVND (reference sequence). The CDR3 is 15 amino acids. CDR3 residues: CASSMIASGQETQYF. The CDR3 DNA sequence: TGTGCCAGTAGTATGATTGCTAGCGGCCAAGAGACCCAGTACTTC.

The chain joins TRBV7-6 to TRBJ2-7, with TRBD2 as a possible D gene (6 bases). Between the trimmed V and J ends, which lost 5 bases and 3 bases, there was a span of 17 bases. The CDR3 loop spans 15 amino acids. The V gene's germline CDR1 is SGHVS and CDR2 FNYEAQ. CDR3 loop: CASSSHPGDGYEQYF. The CDR3 nucleotides are TGTGCCAGCAGCAGCCACCCGGGAGACGGCTACGAGCAGTACTTC.

The rearrangement joins TRBV7-2 to TRBJ2-7; 7 positions agree with TRBD1. The CDR3 loop spans 14 amino acids. The V gene end was trimmed by 5 bases and the J gene end by 2 bases; junction bases not matched to a gene: 6. CDR1 is SGHTA and CDR2 is FQGNSA in the germline V gene. CDR3 loop: CASSPTTGPYEQYF. The CDR3 DNA reads as TGTGCCAGCAGCCCGACGACAGGGCCCTACGAGCAGTACTTC.

The genes are TRBV14 and TRBJ2-2, with D uncertain. CDR1 SGHDN and CDR2 FVKESK come from the germline V gene. Between the trimmed V and J ends, which lost 3 bases and 7 bases, there was a span of 6 bases. CDR3 length equals 12 residues. CDR3 region: CASSHRIGELFF. In DNA, the CDR3 is TGTGCCAGCAGCCACAGGATCGGGGAGCTGTTTTTT.

The chain carries TRBV28 and TRBJ2-3; D gene ambiguous. The CDR3 totals 15 residues. Per germline, CDR1 MDHEN and CDR2 SYDVKM. The V end was cut by 5 bases, the J end by 4 bases, with 16 bases between. The CDR3 loop reads CASSVAESRADTQYF. In DNA, the CDR3 is TGTGCCAGCAGTGTTGCGGAGTCCCGAGCAGATACGCAGTATTTT. Complete variable domain (other parts from reference TRBV28 and TRBJ2-3): DVKVTQSSRYLVKRTGEKVFLECVQDMDHENMFWYRQDPGLGLRLIYFSYDVKMKEKGDIPEGYSVSREKKERFSLILESASTNQTSMYLCASSVAESRADTQYFGPGTRLTVL.

The chain uses TRBV27 and TRBJ2-1; D is undetermined. Germline CDR1 is MNHEY and CDR2 is SMNVEV (reference sequence). Trimming cost V 3 bases and J 4 bases, with 7 bases left between them. The CDR3 contains 13 residues. The CDR3 DNA sequence: TGTGCCAGCAGTTTGGCACCGTACAATGAGCAGTTCTTC. It codes for CASSLAPYNEQFF.